Shown below are 31 T cell receptor beta chains from a single sample sequenced in a study of blood T cell repertoires in COVID-19. Using immunoSEQ multiplex PCR, the repertoire was profiled, and TCRdb retains in-frame clones only, with some absent. In the table there are about 210,000 clones, around 80% of which are singletons. Sequenced input: peripheral blood. The receptors come from a woman in her 40s with acute or convalescent COVID-19.

J is TRBJ2-5 and V is TRBV6-5; TRBD1 matches 8 bases. After removal of 7 bases from V and 3 bases from J, the junction contained 7 bases not matched to a gene. This CDR3 comprises 14 residues. Germline-derived CDR1 and CDR2 are MNHEY and SVGAGI. CDR3 sequence (DNA): TGTGCCAGCAACAGACAGGGGATTAAAGAGACCCAGTACTTC. Amino acids: CASNRQGIKETQYF.

This chain uses TRBV11-2 with TRBJ2-7, with unresolved D. Trimming left V 8 bases short and J 3 bases short, with 17 bases between. This CDR3 region has 14 residues. CDR1 and CDR2 from the germline V gene are SGHAT and FQNNGV. The CDR3 sequence is CASRIREKVYEQYF. The CDR3 region has the DNA TGTGCCAGCCGAATCCGAGAAAAAGTCTACGAGCAGTACTTC.

This chain joins TRBV9 and TRBJ2-3; 9 positions match TRBD2. Germline CDR1 SGDLS, CDR2 YYNGEE. The CDR3 consists of 16 residues. The V gene end was trimmed by 2 bases and the J gene end by 2 bases; junction bases not matched to a gene: 6. The CDR3 DNA sequence: TGTGCCAGCAGCGTTCCAGCGGGAGGATACACAGATACGCAGTATTTT. The encoded protein is CASSVPAGGYTDTQYF. The whole variable domain, remainder taken from reference TRBV9 and TRBJ2-3, is DSGVTQTPKHLITATGQRVTLRCSPRSGDLSVYWYQQSLDQGLQFLIQYYNGEERAKGNILERFSAQQFPDLHSELNLSSLELGDSALYFCASSVPAGGYTDTQYFGPGTRLTVL.

This clone was observed a handful of times. This rearrangement joins TRBV2 to TRBJ2-3; 7 nucleotides line up with TRBD1. Trimming removed 8 bases from V and 1 base from J; junction bases left unmatched: 3. Germline loops: CDR1 SNHLY, CDR2 FYNNEI. CDR3 length: 13 amino acids. The CDR3 is CASSGQGTDTQYF. CDR3 DNA sequence: TGTGCCAGCTCCGGACAGGGCACAGATACGCAGTATTTT.

The J gene is TRBJ2-1, the V gene TRBV4-3; 10 nucleotides agree with TRBD2. The CDR3 loop spans 17 amino acids. V lost 0 bases and J lost 2; bases outside the gene matches: 4. Germline V gene lookup returns CDR1 LGHNA and CDR2 YSLEER. The CDR3: CASSQDPGLAAYNEQFF. CDR3 nucleotide sequence: TGCGCCAGCAGCCAAGATCCCGGACTAGCGGCCTACAATGAGCAGTTCTTC.

In nucleotides, the CDR3 is TGTGCCAGTAGTATGGGGAGCTACGAGCAGTACTTC. Amino acids: CASSMGSYEQYF. V and J are TRBV19 and TRBJ2-7, with D possibly TRBD2 on 5 matching bases. The length of the CDR3 is 12 residues. The ends were cut back, 3 bases at V and 3 bases at J, with 6 bases in the middle. Per the germline V gene, CDR1 is LNHDA and CDR2 is SQIVND (reference sequence).

This chain uses TRBV7-2 with TRBJ2-3; no firm D call. From germline, CDR1 is SGHTA and CDR2 FQGNSA. CDR3 length equals 13 residues. V was shortened by 2 bases and J by 2 bases, with 5 bases between the two germline ends. The DNA for the CDR3 is TGTGCCAGCAGCTTACCTCCCACAGATACGCAGTATTTT. It specifies CASSLPPTDTQYF. Based on the CDR3 plus reference TRBV7-2 and TRBJ2-3, the full variable domain is GAGVSQSPSNKVTEKGKDVELRCDPISGHTALYWYRQSLGQGLEFLIYFQGNSAPDKSGLPSDRFSAERTGGSVSTLTIQRTQQEDSAVYLCASSLPPTDTQYFGPGTRLTVL.

The chain uses TRBV4-1 and TRBJ2-7; 7 bases map to TRBD1. V lost 0 bases, J lost 1 base, and 3 bases stayed unmatched. This CDR3 has 15 amino acids. Germline V gene sequence: CDR1 MGHRA, CDR2 YSYEKL. The CDR3 nucleotides are TGCGCCAGCAGCCAAGAGCGGACAGGATCCTACGAGCAGTACTTC. Amino acids: CASSQERTGSYEQYF.

The rearrangement uses TRBV24-1 and TRBJ2-1, with TRBD2 identical over 13 bases. This CDR3 region has 15 residues. The trim removed 4 bases at V and 12 bases at J, leaving 8 bases unmatched. CDR1 and CDR2 (germline): KGHDR, SFDVKD. CDR3 protein: CATSEPGTSGNRQFF. The CDR3 nucleotides are TGTGCCACCAGTGAGCCCGGGACTAGCGGGAATCGGCAGTTCTTC.

The rearrangement links TRBV10-3 to TRBJ2-1, with 7 bases identical to TRBD1. J gave up 3 bases and V 10 bases, and 12 bases lay outside the gene matches. This CDR3 region has 15 residues. Germline loops: CDR1 ENHRY, CDR2 SYGVKD. The DNA for the CDR3 is TGTGCCACGTCCCCCCGGGACAGAAACTACAATGAGCAGTTCTTC. It is translated as CATSPRDRNYNEQFF.

This clone was observed a single time. The chain has TRBV5-1 and TRBJ2-5; 9 bases are a match to TRBD2. With V trimmed by 3 bases and J by 2 bases, 8 bases remained unmatched. Germline V gene sequence: CDR1 SGHRS, CDR2 YFSETQ. The CDR3 runs 16 residues. This chain's CDR3 is CASSWPETSGQETQYF. The CDR3 coding sequence is TGCGCCAGCAGCTGGCCTGAGACTAGCGGACAAGAGACCCAGTACTTC.

CDR3 bases: TGTGCCTGGAGTGTACAGAGCGAAGCTTTCTTT. Amino acid sequence: CAWSVQSEAFF. V gene TRBV30 combines with J gene TRBJ1-1; D is ambiguous. In germline, CDR1 is GTSNPN, CDR2 SVGIG (reference sequence). With 0 bases removed from V and 8 bases from J, the gap between germline ends came to 7 bases. CDR3 size: 11 residues.

The V and J genes are TRBV29-1 and TRBJ2-1, with 8 nucleotides matching TRBD2. The CDR3 consists of 17 residues. Germline trimming cut 3 bases from V and 6 bases from J; bases unmatched to any gene: 16. In germline, CDR1 is SQVTM, CDR2 ANQGSEA. CDR3 sequence reads: CSVDRRGTGGTRNEQFF. The CDR3 DNA is TGCAGCGTTGACCGGAGGGGGACGGGGGGGACCCGCAATGAGCAGTTCTTC.

CDR3 amino acids: CASSRAGVYEQYF. In nucleotides, the CDR3 is TGTGCCAGCAGCCGGGCGGGGGTTTACGAGCAGTACTTC. The chain couples TRBV6-2 or TRBV6-3 to TRBJ2-7; 7 bases are shared with TRBD2. In germline, CDR1 is MNHEY, CDR2 SVGEGT. This CDR3 comprises 13 residues. Unmatched junction bases numbered 6, after V lost 6 bases and J lost 4 bases.

V and J are TRBV12-5 and TRBJ2-7, with D possibly being TRBD2 (5 bases). V lost 0 bases and J 3 bases, leaving 9 bases between the germline ends. Germline values: CDR1 LGHNT, CDR2 FRNRAP. This CDR3 comprises 14 residues. CDR3 protein: CASGLVGSVYEQYF. As DNA, the CDR3 is TGTGCTAGTGGTTTGGTAGGTAGCGTCTACGAGCAGTACTTC.

This chain links TRBV5-1 with TRBJ1-1, with D maybe TRBD1 (6 bases). This CDR3 is 14 amino acids long. Germline assignment: CDR1 SGHRS and CDR2 YFSETQ. V dropped 3 bases and J dropped 3 bases, with 12 bases sitting between them. The DNA for the CDR3 is TGCGCCAGCAGCTCAGGGGATCAGTACACTGAAGCTTTCTTT. It encodes CASSSGDQYTEAFF.

The V gene is TRBV15, the J gene TRBJ1-2; 8 nucleotides agree with TRBD1. The CDR3 runs 13 residues. From germline, CDR1 is LNHNV and CDR2 YYDKDF (reference sequence). Losses at the gene ends were 4 bases for V and 3 bases for J; bases not matched to a gene: 1. CDR3 protein: CATSMTGDYGYTF. CDR3 sequence (DNA): TGTGCCACCAGCATGACAGGGGACTATGGCTACACCTTC.

The chain joins TRBV19 to TRBJ2-5; 10 nucleotides agree with TRBD2. V was clipped by 8 bases and J by 1 base; unmatched bases: 16. The CDR3 is made up of 18 amino acids. CDR1 is LNHDA and CDR2 is SQIVND in the germline V gene (reference sequence). Here the CDR3 reads CASRSRSSGGRSQETQYF. CDR3 DNA sequence: TGTGCCAGTCGATCCCGGTCTAGCGGGGGACGGTCCCAAGAGACCCAGTACTTC.

V is TRBV29-1 and J is TRBJ2-4; TRBD2 matches at 12 bases. The V segment lost 2 bases and the J segment 12 bases; nucleotides outside the gene matches: 8. Germline values: CDR1 SQVTM, CDR2 ANQGSEA. This CDR3 has 14 amino acids. The CDR3 here is CSVETSTSGSGQYF. The CDR3 bases are TGCAGCGTTGAAACGTCGACTAGCGGGAGCGGTCAGTACTTC.

The chain uses TRBV7-8 and TRBJ2-3; D uncertain. Germline assignment: CDR1 SGHVS and CDR2 FQNEAQ. The CDR3 spans 12 residues. Trimming pared 1 base from V and 6 bases from J, leaving 5 bases between. This CDR3 reads CASSLGTDTQYF. CDR3 sequence (DNA): TGTGCCAGCAGCTTAGGTACTGATACGCAGTATTTT.

The chain couples TRBV5-1 to TRBJ1-2; 7 nucleotides align to TRBD1. Trimming removed 4 bases from V and 6 bases from J; junction bases left unmatched: 9. CDR1 is SGHRS, CDR2 YFSETQ, per germline. This CDR3 is built from 14 residues. CDR3 nucleotides: TGCGCCAGCAGCCTAGGACAGGCGGGGCATGGCTACACCTTC. Protein sequence: CASSLGQAGHGYTF.

The chain links TRBV5-5 to TRBJ1-5; possibly TRBD1 for D (6 bases). Trimming stripped 0 bases from V and 7 bases from J, with 11 bases between. The germline V gene encodes CDR1 SGHKS and CDR2 YYEKEE (reference sequence). The CDR3 runs to 14 residues. The CDR3 is CASSLGTAYQPQHF. DNA of the CDR3: TGTGCCAGCAGCTTGGGGACAGCTTACCAGCCCCAGCATTTT.

V usage is TRBV19 and J usage is TRBJ2-1; 11 bases are a match to TRBD2. In germline, CDR1 is LNHDA, CDR2 SQIVND (reference sequence). The CDR3 is 15 amino acids. J lost 6 bases, V lost 1 base, and 2 bases had no gene match. CDR3 bases: TGTGCCAGTAGTATAGGACTAGCGGGAATCAATGAGCAGTTCTTC. Its translation is CASSIGLAGINEQFF.

This clone appeared a single time. The rearrangement uses TRBV7-6 and TRBJ2-1; TRBD2 aligns across 8 bases. V trimming: 7 bases; J trimming: 9 bases; junction bases outside the gene matches: 8. The CDR3 totals 13 residues. Germline V gene lookup returns CDR1 SGHVS and CDR2 FNYEAQ. CDR3 bases: TGTGCCAGCAACGGGGGGGAAGAGGGTGAGCAGTTCTTC. This gives the protein CASNGGEEGEQFF.

The V gene is TRBV12-3 or TRBV12-4, the J gene TRBJ1-1, with D possibly matching TRBD1 (6 bases). The V gene lost 6 bases and the J gene lost 6 bases, with 11 bases spanning the gap. The CDR3 sequence is 12 residues long. Here the CDR3 reads CASSTGYSEAFF. In DNA form, the CDR3 reads TGTGCCAGCAGCACAGGGTACTCTGAAGCTTTCTTT.

This clone was counted only a few times. The chain uses TRBV24-1 and TRBJ2-1; D might be TRBD2 (5 bases). Looked up from germline, CDR1 is KGHDR and CDR2 is SFDVKD. V was pared by 3 bases and J by 3 bases, with 8 bases between. This CDR3 spans 14 amino acids. The CDR3 DNA follows: TGTGCCACCAGTGATACAGACTACTACAATGAGCAGTTCTTC. Translating gives CATSDTDYYNEQFF.

This clone was recorded a few times. The V gene is TRBV28, the J gene TRBJ2-7, with 14 positions matching TRBD2. Germline V lookup: CDR1 MDHEN, CDR2 SYDVKM. The CDR3 extends over 19 amino acids. The J segment lost 7 bases and the V segment lost 6 bases, leaving 20 bases of the junction unmatched. CDR3 DNA: TGTGCCAGCAGCTCACATCGGACTAGCGGGGGGTACCCAGGGCGGGAGCAGTACTTC. This gives the protein CASSSHRTSGGYPGREQYF.

The V and J genes are TRBV7-9 and TRBJ2-5; TRBD2 matches at 9 bases. V lost 6 bases, J lost 1 base, and 9 bases stayed unmatched. CDR1 and CDR2 from the germline V gene are SEHNR and FQNEAQ (reference sequence). The CDR3 consists of 16 residues. The CDR3 DNA reads as TGTGCCAGCAGGTTTGGAACTAGCGGGCCCCAAGAGACCCAGTACTTC. Translated, it gives CASRFGTSGPQETQYF.

With respect to this clone: Other DNA sequences in this sample translate to the same CDR3. The V and J genes are TRBV2 and TRBJ1-2; perhaps TRBD1 as D (5 bases). V lost 3 bases and J 2 bases, leaving 7 bases between the germline ends. CDR3 size: 13 residues. Per germline, CDR1 SNHLY and CDR2 FYNNEI. The CDR3 spells CASSESGNYGYTF. The CDR3 bases are TGTGCCAGCAGTGAGTCAGGGAACTATGGCTACACCTTC. Complete variable domain (other parts from reference TRBV2 and TRBJ1-2): EPEVTQTPSHQVTQMGQEVILRCVPISNHLYFYWYRQILGQKVEFLVSFYNNEISEKSEIFDDQFSVERPDGSNFTLKIRSTKLEDSAMYFCASSESGNYGYTFGSGTRLTVV.

V usage is TRBV30 and J usage is TRBJ1-6, with 10 bases lining up with TRBD1. With V trimmed by 4 bases and J by 5 bases, 8 bases remained unmatched. CDR1 GTSNPN and CDR2 SVGIG come from the germline V gene (reference sequence). The CDR3 contains 16 residues. The CDR3 spells CAWIGDRGRNNSPLHF. The CDR3 DNA reads as TGTGCCTGGATTGGGGACAGGGGCCGGAATAATTCACCCCTCCACTTT.

The chain links TRBV5-1 to TRBJ2-7; D possibly corresponds to TRBD1 (6 bases). Germline CDR1 SGHRS, CDR2 YFSETQ. The CDR3 spans 16 residues. Between the trimmed V and J ends, which lost 1 base and 3 bases, there was a span of 17 bases. This CDR3 reads CASSLPRQGIGYEQYF. The CDR3, as DNA: TGCGCCAGCAGCTTGCCACGTCAGGGGATAGGCTACGAGCAGTACTTC. The whole variable domain, filled in from reference TRBV5-1 and TRBJ2-7, reads KAGVTQTPRYLIKTRGQQVTLSCSPISGHRSVSWYQQTPGQGLQFLFEYFSETQRNKGNFPGRFSGRQFSNSRSEMNVSTLELGDSALYLCASSLPRQGIGYEQYFGPGTRLTVT.